The 15 T cell receptor beta chains presented below share a single source sample, sequenced in a study of metastatic and nonmetastatic thyroid tumors. TCRdb re-processed the PCR reads through MiXCR. This table holds about 92,000 clones, 15% found once. All patients were untreated before thyroid surgery. Sequencing was performed on blood. These receptor sequences come from a female donor with papillary thyroid cancer or a benign thyroid nodule (not recorded which). Some clones in this sample may be carry-over from other donors' samples.

Worth noting for this clone: This sample includes further DNA sequences coding for the same CDR3. The genes are TRBV5-1 and TRBJ2-6, with TRBD2 matching over 8 bases. The germline V gene has CDR1 SGHRS and CDR2 YFSETQ. This CDR3 has 17 amino acids. The trim removed 1 base at V and 0 bases at J, leaving 3 bases unmatched. Written as DNA, the CDR3 is TGCGCCAGCAGCTTGCTAGCGGGTGGCTCTGGGGCCAACGTCCTGACTTTC. It codes for CASSLLAGGSGANVLTF.

This clone was found many times. A read error may produce the germline difference seen at one junction end. Here the CDR3 DNA reads TGTGCCAGCAGTTATCGACGGCCGAATGAAAAACTGCTTTTT. Translated, it gives CASSYRRPNEKLLF. The V gene is TRBV12-3 or TRBV12-4, the J gene TRBJ1-4; D gene unclear. This CDR3 has 14 residues.

About this clone itself: A much bigger clone sits one base away, suggesting this may be a read error. The chain combines TRBV6-2 or TRBV6-3 with TRBJ2-5, with 7 bases lining up with TRBD1. CDR1 is MNHEY and CDR2 is SVGEGT in the germline V gene. CDR3 length: 14 amino acids. The trim removed 7 bases at V and 3 bases at J, leaving 8 bases unmatched. The CDR3 reads CASNVGTAKETQYF. The CDR3 nucleotides are TGTGCCAGCAATGTAGGGACAGCGAAAGAGACCCAGTACTTC.

This clone was found many times. The V call is TRBV20-1, the J call TRBJ1-6; D may be TRBD1 (5 bases). Trimming took 2 bases from V and 2 from J, leaving 16 bases between them. Germline V lookup: CDR1 DFQATT, CDR2 SNEGSKA (reference sequence). The CDR3 is made up of 17 amino acids. CDR3 nucleotides: TGCAGTGCTAGAAGGGGAACAGGCGACGCCTATAATTCACCCCTCCACTTT. Its protein is CSARRGTGDAYNSPLHF.

This clone was seen many times. The chain combines TRBV2 with TRBJ1-2, with D possibly TRBD1 on 5 matching bases. V was shortened by 8 bases and J by 0 bases, with 16 bases between the two germline ends. The CDR3 sequence is 15 residues long. In germline, CDR1 is SNHLY, CDR2 FYNNEI. This CDR3 is CASVLTTVANYGYTF. CDR3 DNA: TGTGCCAGCGTCCTGACGACAGTGGCTAACTATGGCTACACCTTC.

About this clone itself: One base away lies a much larger clone, so this may be a sequencing read error. Distinct nucleotide sequences in the sample also encode this CDR3. The chain combines TRBV7-9 with TRBJ2-2; no firm D call. CDR1 is SEHNR, CDR2 FQNEAQ, per germline (reference sequence). This CDR3 contains 13 residues. In DNA, the CDR3 is TGTGCCAGCAGCTTAGAGTCATCCGGTGAGCTGTTTTTT. As protein: CASSLESSGELFF.

This clone appeared many times. The chain combines TRBV12-3 or TRBV12-4 with TRBJ2-7, with a tentative D call TRBD2 (6 bases). Trimming pared 8 bases from V and 0 bases from J, leaving 11 bases between. CDR3 length: 13 residues. CDR3 nucleotide sequence: TGTGCCAGCTCCGGAGGGTACTCCTACGAGCAGTACTTC. Translation: CASSGGYSYEQYF.

This clone was recorded many times. The chain carries TRBV2 and TRBJ2-5, with D possibly being TRBD1 (5 bases). The V end lost 6 bases, the J end lost 0 bases, and 11 bases lay between the germline ends. The CDR3 runs to 14 residues. Per germline, CDR1 SNHLY and CDR2 FYNNEI. CDR3 in DNA: TGTGCCAGCAGCCTAGGGGCCAACCAAGAGACCCAGTACTTC. This sequence encodes CASSLGANQETQYF. Looking up the rest from reference TRBV2 and TRBJ2-5 gives the full variable domain: EPEVTQTPSHQVTQMGQEVILRCVPISNHLYFYWYRQILGQKVEFLVSFYNNEISEKSEIFDDQFSVERPDGSNFTLKIRSTKLEDSAMYFCASSLGANQETQYFGPGTRLLVL.

This clone was found a few times. The gene calls are TRBV12-3 or TRBV12-4 and TRBJ1-5; no definite D call. V lost 3 bases and J 7 bases, leaving 22 bases between the germline ends. CDR3 size: 17 residues. CDR3 nucleotides: TGTGCCAGCAGTTTGACGCGAGTACATCTGGAGGAGCAGCCCCAGCATTTT. Its protein is CASSLTRVHLEEQPQHF.

This clone occurred a few times. A much larger clonotype is one base distant, so this may be a read error. The chain carries TRBV20-1 and TRBJ1-4, with D perhaps matching TRBD1 (6 bases). Germline V gives CDR1 DFQATT, CDR2 SNEGSKA (reference sequence). The CDR3 loop spans 13 amino acids. V lost 0 bases and J 7 bases, leaving 9 bases between the germline ends. The CDR3 protein is CSARDRGIEKLFF. The DNA of the CDR3 is TGCAGTGCTAGAGACAGGGGTATTGAAAAACTGTTTTTT.

Worth noting for this clone: Just one base apart from a much larger clone, this may be a read error. The chain couples TRBV10-2 to TRBJ2-2; D not resolved. The CDR3 runs 14 residues. Deletions cut 7 bases from V and 9 bases from J, with 18 bases between. Germline CDR1 is WSHSY and CDR2 is SAAADI. CDR3 nucleotides: TGCGCCAGCATGGACGTACGGATAGTCCGGGAGCTGTTTTTT. The encoded protein is CASMDVRIVRELFF.

This clone was seen ten or more times. V is TRBV28 and J is TRBJ1-5; D might be TRBD1 (6 bases). Germline lookup yields CDR1 MDHEN and CDR2 SYDVKM. This CDR3 spans 14 amino acids. V was cut by 3 bases and J by 7 bases, with 13 bases left in between. CDR3 residues: CASSLSQGRQPQHF. The CDR3 bases are TGTGCCAGCAGTTTGTCACAGGGAAGACAGCCCCAGCATTTT.

The CDR3: CSAPGLGGPSYNEQFF. The CDR3 DNA sequence: TGCAGTGCACCGGGACTAGGGGGCCCATCCTACAATGAGCAGTTCTTC. V is TRBV20-1 and J is TRBJ2-1, with a tentative D call TRBD2 (8 bases). The CDR3 loop spans 16 amino acids. CDR1 and CDR2 from the germline V gene are DFQATT and SNEGSKA (reference sequence). V lost 6 bases, J lost 1 base, and 19 bases lay in between.

Concerning this clone itself: A much more abundant neighbour one base away suggests this may be a read error. The chain uses TRBV4-2 and TRBJ2-2; TRBD1 or TRBD2 may be the D gene (5 bases each). The CDR3 has 16 residues. Per the germline V gene, CDR1 is LGHNA and CDR2 is YNFKEQ. The germline V and J ends were trimmed by 1 base and 6 bases, with 15 bases remaining between them. The CDR3 is CASSQVIGVGAGELFF. The CDR3 DNA reads TGTGCCAGCAGCCAAGTAATAGGGGTGGGGGCCGGGGAGCTGTTTTTT.

This clone was picked up many times. The gene calls are TRBV6-2 or TRBV6-3 and TRBJ2-3, with 8 bases matching TRBD2. Germline CDR1 is MNHEY and CDR2 is SVGEGT. CDR3 length: 14 amino acids. The V segment lost 7 bases and the J segment 3 bases; nucleotides outside the gene matches: 6. In DNA form, the CDR3 reads TGTGCCAGCAAGGTCCAGCGGGGGACAGATACGCAGTATTTT. This encodes CASKVQRGTDTQYF.